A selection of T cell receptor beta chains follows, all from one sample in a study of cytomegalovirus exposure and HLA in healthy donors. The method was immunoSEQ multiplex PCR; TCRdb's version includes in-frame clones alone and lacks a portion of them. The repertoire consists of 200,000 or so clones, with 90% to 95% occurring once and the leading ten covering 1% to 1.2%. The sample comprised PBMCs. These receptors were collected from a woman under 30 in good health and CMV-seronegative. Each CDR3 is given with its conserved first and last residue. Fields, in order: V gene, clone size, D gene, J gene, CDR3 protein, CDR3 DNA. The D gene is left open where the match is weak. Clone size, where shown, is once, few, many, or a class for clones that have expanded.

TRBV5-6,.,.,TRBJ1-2,CASSLGVLDFYGYTF,TGTGCCAGCAGCTTGGGAGTATTAGATTTCTATGGCTACACCTTC
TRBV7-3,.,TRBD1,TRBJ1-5,CASSLDREGQPQHF,TGTGCCAGCAGCCTCGACAGGGAAGGTCAGCCCCAGCATTTT
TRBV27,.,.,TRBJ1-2,CASRNWPGKMDGYTF,TGTGCCAGCAGGAACTGGCCAGGGAAAATGGATGGCTACACCTTC
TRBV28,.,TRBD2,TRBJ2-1,CASSFSTTSGGNEQFF,TGTGCCAGCAGTTTCTCTACGACTAGCGGGGGCAATGAGCAGTTCTTC
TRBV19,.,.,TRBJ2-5,CASSMGVETQYF,TGTGCCAGTAGTATGGGAGTTGAGACCCAGTACTTC
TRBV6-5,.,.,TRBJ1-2,CASSYSRDYGYTF,TGTGCCAGCAGTTACTCGAGGGATTATGGCTACACCTTC
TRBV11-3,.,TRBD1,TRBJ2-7,CASSTWTGGAYEQYF,TGTGCCAGCAGCACCTGGACAGGGGGGGCCTACGAGCAGTACTTC
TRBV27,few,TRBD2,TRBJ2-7,CASRVRTSGAYEQYF,TGTGCCAGCCGGGTCCGGACTAGCGGAGCCTACGAGCAGTACTTC
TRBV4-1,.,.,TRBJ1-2,CASSIRDLIGGYTF,TGCGCCAGCAGCATCCGGGACTTGATAGGTGGCTACACCTTC
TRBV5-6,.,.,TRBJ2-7,CASASQSLIYEQYF,TGTGCCAGCGCTTCGCAGTCCCTGATCTACGAGCAGTACTTC
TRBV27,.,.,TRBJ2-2,CASRNWTRLNTGELFF,TGTGCCAGCAGAAATTGGACAAGACTGAACACCGGGGAGCTGTTTTTT
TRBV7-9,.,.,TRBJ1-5,CASSFTGGNQPQHF,TGTGCCAGCAGCTTTACGGGGGGCAATCAGCCCCAGCATTTT
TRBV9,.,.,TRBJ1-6,CASSVEISGDSPLHF,TGTGCCAGCAGCGTAGAAATTTCGGGGGATTCACCCCTCCACTTT
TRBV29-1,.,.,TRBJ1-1,CSVEALDRGRTEAFF,TGCAGCGTTGAGGCTCTTGACCGGGGGAGGACTGAAGCTTTCTTT
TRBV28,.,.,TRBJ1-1,CASSLSGTSWDTEAFF,TGTGCCAGCAGCCTTTCCGGGACATCCTGGGACACTGAAGCTTTCTTT
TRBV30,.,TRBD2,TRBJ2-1,CASNLIAGDVDEQFF,TGTGCCTCAAACCTCATAGCGGGAGATGTGGATGAGCAGTTCTTC
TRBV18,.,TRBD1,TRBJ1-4,CASSPIRDRGKNEKLFF,TGTGCCAGCTCACCCATCCGGGACAGGGGGAAAAATGAAAAACTGTTTTTT
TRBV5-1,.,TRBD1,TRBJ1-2,CASSYVRRPGTGLYGYTF,TGCGCCAGCAGCTACGTACGTAGACCCGGGACAGGCCTCTATGGCTACACCTTC
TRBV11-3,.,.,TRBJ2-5,CASSLGRGEQETQYF,TGTGCCAGCAGCCTAGGCCGAGGAGAACAAGAGACCCAGTACTTC
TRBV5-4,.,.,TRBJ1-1,CASSFQNRREAFF,TGTGCCAGCAGCTTTCAGAACAGAAGAGAAGCTTTCTTT
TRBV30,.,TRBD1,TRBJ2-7,CAWSWDRVSYEQYF,TGTGCCTGGAGTTGGGACAGGGTATCCTACGAGCAGTACTTC
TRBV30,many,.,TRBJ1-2,CAWRVWDFYGYTF,TGTGCCTGGAGAGTCTGGGACTTCTATGGCTACACCTTC
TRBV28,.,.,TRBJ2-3,CASSLSVGVTDTQYF,TGTGCCAGCAGTTTATCGGTCGGAGTCACAGATACGCAGTATTTT
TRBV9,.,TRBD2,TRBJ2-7,CASSAGLAERVEQYF,TGTGCCAGCAGCGCCGGACTAGCGGAGAGGGTCGAGCAGTACTTC
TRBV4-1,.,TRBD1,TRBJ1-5,CASSQITGEQPQHF,TGCGCCAGCAGTCAAATAACAGGGGAGCAGCCCCAGCATTTT
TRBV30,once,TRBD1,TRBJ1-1,CAGGTAQNTEAFF,TGTGCCGGGGGGACAGCACAGAACACTGAAGCTTTCTTT
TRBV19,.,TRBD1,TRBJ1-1,CASRRDRGNTEAFF,TGTGCCAGTAGGAGGGACAGGGGTAACACTGAAGCTTTCTTT
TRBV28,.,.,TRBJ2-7,CASSLSTPIGPYEQYF,TGTGCCAGCAGTTTATCGACACCGATCGGCCCCTACGAGCAGTACTTC
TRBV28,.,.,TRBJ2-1,CATTLGLYNEQFF,TGTGCCACTACGCTCGGTCTTTACAATGAGCAGTTCTTC
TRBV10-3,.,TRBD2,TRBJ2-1,CAIRSGTSGNNEQFF,TGTGCCATCAGATCCGGGACTAGCGGGAACAATGAGCAGTTCTTC
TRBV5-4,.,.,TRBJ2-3,CASSWRGGPDTQYF,TGTGCCAGCAGCTGGCGCGGGGGCCCAGATACGCAGTATTTT
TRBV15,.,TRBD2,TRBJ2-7,CATSRTSGYEQYF,TGTGCCACCAGCAGGACTAGCGGGTACGAGCAGTACTTC
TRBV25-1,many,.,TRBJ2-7,CASSGPGHRSYEQYF,TGTGCCAGCAGTGGACCGGGACATCGCTCCTACGAGCAGTACTTC
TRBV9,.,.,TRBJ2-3,CASSVEGLGTDTQYF,TGTGCCAGCAGCGTAGAGGGGCTTGGCACAGATACGCAGTATTTT
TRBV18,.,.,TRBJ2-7,CASSPSGQSYEQYF,TGTGCCAGCTCACCGTCCGGACAGTCCTACGAGCAGTACTTC
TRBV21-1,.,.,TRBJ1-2,CASSPQGDRLEGYTF,TGTGCCAGCAGCCCCCAAGGGGACAGGCTAGAAGGCTACACCTTC
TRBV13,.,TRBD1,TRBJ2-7,CASSSWTGEQYF,TGTGCCAGCAGCTCGTGGACAGGAGAGCAGTACTTC
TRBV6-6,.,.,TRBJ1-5,CASRPMDSSNQPQHF,TGTGCCAGCAGGCCCATGGACAGTAGCAATCAGCCCCAGCATTTT
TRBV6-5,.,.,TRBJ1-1,CASSYSTPGDTEAFF,TGTGCCAGCAGTTACTCGACGCCGGGGGACACTGAAGCTTTCTTT
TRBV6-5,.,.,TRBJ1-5,CASSSEASGQPQHF,TGTGCCAGCAGCTCGGAGGCCTCGGGCCAGCCCCAGCATTTT
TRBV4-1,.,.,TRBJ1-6,CASSQVPQGLRSPLHF,TGCGCCAGCAGCCAAGTCCCCCAGGGTTTACGTTCACCCCTCCACTTT
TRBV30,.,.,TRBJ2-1,CAWSEGTHTYNEQFF,TGTGCCTGGAGTGAGGGGACTCACACCTACAATGAGCAGTTCTTC
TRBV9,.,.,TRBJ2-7,CASSVGDFYEQYF,TGTGCCAGCAGCGTAGGAGACTTTTACGAGCAGTACTTC
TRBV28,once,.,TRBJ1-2,CASSPSGWANYGYTF,TGTGCCAGCAGCCCCTCAGGGTGGGCTAACTATGGCTACACCTTC
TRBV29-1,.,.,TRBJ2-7,CSVVGGLYEQYF,TGCAGCGTTGTGGGAGGACTTTACGAGCAGTACTTC
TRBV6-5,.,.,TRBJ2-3,CASSSSGPVDTQYF,TGTGCCAGCAGTTCTTCAGGGCCCGTGGATACGCAGTATTTT
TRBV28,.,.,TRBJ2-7,CASSPGPRGQYF,TGTGCCAGCAGCCCCGGGCCGCGGGGGCAGTACTTC
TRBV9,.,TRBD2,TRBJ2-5,CASSVSGRAAETQYF,TGTGCCAGCAGCGTCTCCGGGAGGGCCGCAGAGACCCAGTACTTC
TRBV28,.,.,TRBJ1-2,CAVPREPNYGYTF,TGTGCCGTACCACGGGAACCTAACTATGGCTACACCTTC
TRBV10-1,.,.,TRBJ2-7,CASSEVAGTYEQYF,TGCGCCAGCAGTGAGGTTGCGGGAACCTACGAGCAGTACTTC
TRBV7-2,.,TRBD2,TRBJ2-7,CASSLAGTSYYEQYF,TGTGCCAGCAGCTTAGCCGGGACTAGCTATTACGAGCAGTACTTC
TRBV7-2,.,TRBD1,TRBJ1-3,CASSLEGMGTGSGNTIYF,TGTGCCAGCAGCTTAGAAGGGATGGGGACAGGGAGTGGAAACACCATATATTTT